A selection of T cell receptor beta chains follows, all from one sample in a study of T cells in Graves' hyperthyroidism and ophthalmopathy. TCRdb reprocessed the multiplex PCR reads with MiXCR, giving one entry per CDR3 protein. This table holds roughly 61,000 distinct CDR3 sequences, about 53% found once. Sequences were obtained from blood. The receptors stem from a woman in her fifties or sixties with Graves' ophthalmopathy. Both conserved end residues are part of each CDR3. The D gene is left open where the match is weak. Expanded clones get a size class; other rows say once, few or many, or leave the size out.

CDR3 protein: CASSVAVGFKETQYF
CDR3 DNA: TGTGCCAGCAGCGTAGCGGTGGGTTTCAAAGAGACCCAGTACTTC
D gene: NA
CDR3 length: 15
clone size: many
J gene: TRBJ2-5
V gene: TRBV9

CDR3 protein: CASSIEGLAVPYNEQFF
CDR3 DNA: TGTGCCAGTAGTATAGAGGGGCTAGCGGTTCCCTACAATGAGCAGTTCTTC
D gene: TRBD2
CDR3 length: 17
clone size: many
J gene: TRBJ2-1
V gene: TRBV19

CDR3 protein: CASSLWPSGRARVYEQYF
CDR3 DNA: TGTGCCAGCAGCTTATGGCCTAGCGGGAGGGCCAGGGTCTACGAGCAGTACTTC
D gene: TRBD2
CDR3 length: 18
clone size: NA
J gene: TRBJ2-7
V gene: TRBV7-6

CDR3 protein: CASSVDPLSNQPQHF
CDR3 DNA: TGTGCCAGCAGCGTAGACCCCTTGAGCAATCAGCCCCAGCATTTT
D gene: NA
CDR3 length: 15
clone size: many
J gene: TRBJ1-5
V gene: TRBV9

CDR3 protein: CASSRPGAYEQYF
CDR3 DNA: TGTGCCAGCAGCCGCCCGGGGGCCTACGAGCAGTACTTC
D gene: NA
CDR3 length: 13
clone size: many
J gene: TRBJ2-7
V gene: TRBV6-2/TRBV6-3

CDR3 protein: CASSLQGGPNQPQHF
CDR3 DNA: TGCGCCAGCAGCTTGCAGGGGGGGCCTAATCAGCCCCAGCATTTT
D gene: TRBD1
CDR3 length: 15
clone size: NA
J gene: TRBJ1-5
V gene: TRBV5-1

CDR3 protein: CSVEGLIGELFF
CDR3 DNA: TGCAGCGTCGAAGGCCTGATCGGGGAGCTGTTTTTT
D gene: NA
CDR3 length: 12
clone size: once
J gene: TRBJ2-2
V gene: TRBV29-1

CDR3 protein: CASSPGTHSYEQYF
CDR3 DNA: TGTGCCAGCAGCCCCGGGACCCACTCCTACGAGCAGTACTTC
D gene: NA
CDR3 length: 14
clone size: NA
J gene: TRBJ2-7
V gene: TRBV7-2

CDR3 protein: CASSLGQAGRQDGYTF
CDR3 DNA: TGTGCCAGCAGCTTGGGGCAAGCGGGGAGGCAAGATGGCTACACCTTC
D gene: NA
CDR3 length: 16
clone size: NA
J gene: TRBJ1-2
V gene: TRBV5-4

CDR3 protein: CSARVGQGNTEAFF
CDR3 DNA: TGCAGTGCTAGAGTAGGACAGGGGAACACTGAAGCTTTCTTT
D gene: TRBD1
CDR3 length: 14
clone size: once
J gene: TRBJ1-1
V gene: TRBV20-1

CDR3 protein: CAWRPGHRLNTEAFF
CDR3 DNA: TGTGCCTGGAGACCGGGACACCGATTGAACACTGAAGCTTTCTTT
D gene: NA
CDR3 length: 15
clone size: NA
J gene: TRBJ1-1
V gene: TRBV30

CDR3 protein: CASSLSWVHEQYF
CDR3 DNA: TGTGCCAGCAGTTTATCATGGGTCCACGAGCAGTACTTC
D gene: NA
CDR3 length: 13
clone size: NA
J gene: TRBJ2-7
V gene: TRBV28

CDR3 protein: CASSYSRWGKTGLEEKLFF
CDR3 DNA: TGTGCCAGCAGTTACTCTCGGTGGGGGAAAACGGGGCTAGAAGAAAAACTGTTTTTT
D gene: NA
CDR3 length: 19
clone size: many
J gene: TRBJ1-4
V gene: TRBV6-5

CDR3 protein: CASSPTGGSGELFF
CDR3 DNA: TGTGCCAGTAGTCCTACAGGGGGTAGCGGGGAGCTGTTTTTT
D gene: TRBD1
CDR3 length: 14
clone size: many
J gene: TRBJ2-2
V gene: TRBV19

CDR3 protein: CASSPEGQLGGELFF
CDR3 DNA: TGTGCCAGCTCCCCTGAGGGACAGTTGGGCGGGGAGCTGTTTTTT
D gene: TRBD1
CDR3 length: 15
clone size: NA
J gene: TRBJ2-2
V gene: TRBV12-3/TRBV12-4

CDR3 protein: CSARIGSGSQPQHF
CDR3 DNA: TGCAGTGCTAGAATCGGTAGCGGGAGTCAGCCCCAGCATTTT
D gene: NA
CDR3 length: 14
clone size: many
J gene: TRBJ1-5
V gene: TRBV20-1

CDR3 protein: CASSRGTGGLVQSAHYGYTF
CDR3 DNA: TGTGCCAGCAGTAGAGGGACAGGGGGCTTGGTGCAATCAGCCCACTATGGCTACACCTTC
D gene: TRBD1
CDR3 length: 20
clone size: NA
J gene: TRBJ1-2
V gene: TRBV12-3/TRBV12-4

CDR3 protein: CAGTRTSGGGETQYF
CDR3 DNA: TGTGCCGGCACTCGGACTAGCGGGGGTGGTGAGACCCAGTACTTC
D gene: TRBD2
CDR3 length: 15
clone size: NA
J gene: TRBJ2-5
V gene: TRBV12-3/TRBV12-4

CDR3 protein: CASSEGGRFTGELFF
CDR3 DNA: TGTGCCAGCAGTGAAGGCGGGCGTTTCACCGGGGAGCTGTTTTTT
D gene: NA
CDR3 length: 15
clone size: many
J gene: TRBJ2-2
V gene: TRBV2

CDR3 protein: CASSIGGSSSTNEKLFF
CDR3 DNA: TGTGCCAGTAGTATAGGCGGTAGCTCGTCAACTAATGAAAAACTGTTTTTT
D gene: NA
CDR3 length: 17
clone size: NA
J gene: TRBJ1-4
V gene: TRBV19